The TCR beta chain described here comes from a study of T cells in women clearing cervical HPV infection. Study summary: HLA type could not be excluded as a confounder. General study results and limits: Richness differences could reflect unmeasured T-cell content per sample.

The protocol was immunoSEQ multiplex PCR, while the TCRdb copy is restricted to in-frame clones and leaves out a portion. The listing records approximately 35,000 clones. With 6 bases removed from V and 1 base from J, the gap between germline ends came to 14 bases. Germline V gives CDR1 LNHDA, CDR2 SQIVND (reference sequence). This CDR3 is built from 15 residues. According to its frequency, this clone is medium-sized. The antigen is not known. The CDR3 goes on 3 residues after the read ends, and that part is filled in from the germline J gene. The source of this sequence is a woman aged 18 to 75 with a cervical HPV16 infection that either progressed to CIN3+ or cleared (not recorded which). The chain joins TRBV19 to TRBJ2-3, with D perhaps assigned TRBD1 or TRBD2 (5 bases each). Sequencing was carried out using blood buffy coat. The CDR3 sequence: CASRRGEGRTDTQYF. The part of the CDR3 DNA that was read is TGTGCCAGTAGGCGAGGGGAAGGGCGCACAGATACG.